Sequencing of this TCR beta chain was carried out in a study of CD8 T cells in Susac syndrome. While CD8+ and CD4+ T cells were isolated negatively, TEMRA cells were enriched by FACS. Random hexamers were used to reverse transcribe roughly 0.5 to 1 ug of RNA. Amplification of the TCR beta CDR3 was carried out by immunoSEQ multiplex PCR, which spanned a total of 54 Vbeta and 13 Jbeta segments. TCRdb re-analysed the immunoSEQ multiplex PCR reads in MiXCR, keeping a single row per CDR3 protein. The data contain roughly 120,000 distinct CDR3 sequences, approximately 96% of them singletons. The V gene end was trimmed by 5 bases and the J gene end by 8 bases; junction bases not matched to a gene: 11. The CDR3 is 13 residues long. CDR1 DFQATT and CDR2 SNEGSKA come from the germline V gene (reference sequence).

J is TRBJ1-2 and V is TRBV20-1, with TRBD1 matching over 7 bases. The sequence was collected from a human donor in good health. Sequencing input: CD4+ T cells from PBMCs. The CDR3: CSASLPGQSGYTF. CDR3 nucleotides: TGCAGTGCTTCTCTCCCGGGACAGTCGGGCTACACCTTC.